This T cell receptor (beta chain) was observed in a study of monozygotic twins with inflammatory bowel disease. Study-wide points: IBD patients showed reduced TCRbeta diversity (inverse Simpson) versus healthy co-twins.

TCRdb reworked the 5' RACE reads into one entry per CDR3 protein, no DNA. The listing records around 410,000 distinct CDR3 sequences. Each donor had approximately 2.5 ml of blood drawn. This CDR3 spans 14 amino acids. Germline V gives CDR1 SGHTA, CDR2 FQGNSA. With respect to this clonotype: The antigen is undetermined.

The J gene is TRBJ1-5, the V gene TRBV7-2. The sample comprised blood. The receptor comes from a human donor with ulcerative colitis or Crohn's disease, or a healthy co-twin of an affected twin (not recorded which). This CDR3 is CASSLIGWGSPQHF. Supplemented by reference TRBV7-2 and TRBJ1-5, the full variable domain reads GAGVSQSPSNKVTEKGKDVELRCDPISGHTALYWYRQSLGQGLEFLIYFQGNSAPDKSGLPSDRFSAERTGGSVSTLTIQRTQQEDSAVYLCASSLIGWGSPQHFGDGTRLSIL.